Sequencing of this T cell receptor (beta chain) was carried out in a study of cytomegalovirus exposure and HLA in healthy donors. Note on this clone: Its antigen is not identified.

The PCR was carried out with 60 Vbeta primers and 13 Jbeta primers. Clones were sequenced by immunoSEQ multiplex PCR, and TCRdb holds only the in-frame ones, with some missing. The table lists about 170,000 clones, roughly 80% of them singletons, with 0.77% in the top ten. Donors consisted of healthy bone marrow donors. The CDR3 loop spans 14 amino acids. The V end was cut by 6 bases, the J end by 7 bases, with 16 bases between. Germline-derived CDR1 and CDR2 are SGHVS and FQNEAQ. The study's findings and limits: Some V segments, including TRBV6-2 and TRBV6-3, were excluded as indistinguishable.

The receptor's source is a woman in her late teens or twenties in good health and CMV-seronegative. V and J are TRBV7-8 and TRBJ1-5; D is perhaps TRBD1 (6 bases). Sequenced sample: PBMCs. In DNA, the CDR3 is TGTGCCAGCAGAGGGGCGGGGGGCGGACAGCCCCAGCATTTT. It is translated as CASRGAGGGQPQHF.